A selection of T cell receptor beta chains follows, all from one sample in a study of blood T cells in healthy people across ages. Via MiXCR, TCRdb re-called the 5' RACE reads, giving one row per CDR3 protein. The table shows 1.5 million or so distinct CDR3 sequences, with around 42% occurring only once. Input material: blood. These receptors originate from a woman younger than 35 in good health. Each CDR3 is given with its conserved first and last residue. A D gene is named only where the DNA matches it firmly. Clone sizes are given selectively: once, few, many, or a class where the clone is expanded.

TRBV20-1	-	TRBJ2-5	TRBD2	CSVHVSGVSEQYF	TGCAGTGTCCACGTTAGCGGGGTGAGTGAGCAGTACTTC
TRBV3-1	-	TRBJ1-4	TRBD1	CASSTRGQTNEKLFF	TGTGCCAGCAGCACCCGGGGACAGACTAATGAAAAACTGTTTTTT
TRBV5-1	-	TRBJ1-1	TRBD1	CASSSPTGDTEAFF	TGCGCCAGCAGCTCGCCGACAGGGGACACTGAAGCTTTCTTT
TRBV25-1	few	TRBJ1-6	-	CASSEYTNTGDNSPLHF	TGTGCCAGCAGTGAATATACCAATACAGGCGACAATTCACCCCTCCACTTT
TRBV29-1	few	TRBJ1-1	-	CSVEDVPRKLNTEAFF	TGCAGCGTTGAAGATGTTCCACGAAAGCTGAACACTGAAGCTTTCTTT
TRBV20-1	-	TRBJ1-5	-	CSARVQTDQPQHF	TGCAGTGCTAGAGTTCAGACGGATCAGCCCCAGCATTTT
TRBV2	few	TRBJ2-5	-	CASSDSFQETQYF	TGTGCCAGCAGTGACAGTTTCCAAGAGACCCAGTACTTC
TRBV11-2	few	TRBJ2-4	TRBD1	CASSLVAGDRENIQYF	TGTGCCAGCAGCTTAGTGGCTGGGGACAGGGAAAACATTCAGTACTTC
TRBV20-1	-	TRBJ2-1	-	CSVFGTSNEQFF	TGCAGTGTATTCGGGACCAGCAATGAGCAGTTCTTC
TRBV25-1	-	TRBJ2-7	-	CASSELSSDRQYF	TGTGCCAGCAGTGAATTAAGCTCGGACAGGCAGTACTTC
TRBV10-3	few	TRBJ2-6	TRBD1	CASTSDLGGAPFGANVLTF	TGTGCCAGCACAAGTGATTTAGGGGGCGCGCCCTTTGGGGCCAACGTCCTGACTTTC
TRBV25-1	-	TRBJ1-2	TRBD1	CASSEFLLVEDRLDGYTF	TGTGCCAGCAGTGAATTTCTCTTGGTTGAGGACAGGCTTGATGGCTACACCTTC
TRBV15	-	TRBJ2-7	-	CAASRVAASYEQYF	TGTGCCGCCAGCAGAGTGGCAGCGTCCTACGAGCAGTACTTC
TRBV6-5	-	TRBJ1-3	TRBD1	CASSPQGAEGNTIYF	TGTGCCAGCAGCCCGCAGGGGGCAGAAGGAAACACCATATATTTT
TRBV11-2	-	TRBJ2-5	-	CASSLEQGLATQYF	TGTGCCAGCAGCTTAGAGCAGGGGTTAGCGACCCAGTACTTC
TRBV4-1	-	TRBJ2-1	TRBD1	CACSQVPSRDRFNEQFF	TGCGCCTGCAGCCAGGTTCCGAGCCGGGACAGGTTCAATGAGCAGTTCTTC
TRBV3-1	-	TRBJ1-1	-	CASSQGPRGAFF	TGTGCCAGCAGCCAAGGCCCGAGGGGGGCTTTCTTT
TRBV15	-	TRBJ2-1	-	CATSRETGSKYNEQFF	TGTGCCACCAGCAGGGAGACCGGGTCTAAATACAATGAGCAGTTCTTC
TRBV6-6	few	TRBJ1-2	TRBD1	CASSYTPGGNYGYTF	TGTGCCAGCAGTTACACGCCAGGGGGCAACTATGGCTACACCTTC
TRBV6-6	few	TRBJ2-7	-	CASSYVGAYEQYF	TGTGCCAGCAGTTACGTGGGGGCCTACGAGCAGTACTTC
TRBV2	-	TRBJ2-1	-	CATGPRQTSYNEQFF	TGTGCCACCGGACCGAGACAGACATCCTACAATGAGCAGTTCTTC
TRBV7-3	-	TRBJ2-2	-	CASSARAGALNTGELFF	TGTGCCAGCAGCGCCCGGGCGGGGGCACTTAACACCGGGGAGCTGTTTTTT
TRBV28	-	TRBJ2-3	TRBD1	CASRLEGQGVGDTQYF	TGTGCCAGCAGACTAGAGGGACAGGGGGTTGGCGATACGCAGTATTTT
TRBV5-1	once	TRBJ2-3	TRBD1	CASSLRGQRSTDTQYF	TGCGCCAGCAGCCTGAGGGGACAGCGAAGCACAGATACGCAGTATTTT
TRBV2	-	TRBJ2-7	TRBD2	CASSDLSGGPYEQYF	TGTGCCAGCTCGGACCTTAGCGGGGGCCCCTACGAGCAGTACTTC
TRBV3-1	many	TRBJ2-1	-	CASSHSYNEQFF	TGTGCCAGCAGCCACAGTTACAATGAGCAGTTCTTC
TRBV3-1	-	TRBJ1-5	-	CASSHGGPKNQPQHF	TGTGCCAGCAGCCACGGGGGGCCAAAAAATCAGCCCCAGCATTTT
TRBV20-1	-	TRBJ2-3	TRBD2	CSAGASGLAGADTQYF	TGCAGTGCTGGAGCATCCGGACTAGCGGGGGCAGATACGCAGTATTTT
TRBV5-1	-	TRBJ2-5	-	CASSFIELQETQYF	TGCGCCAGCAGCTTCATAGAGCTCCAAGAGACCCAGTACTTC
TRBV6-1	-	TRBJ1-5	TRBD1	CASSVQGNNQPQHF	TGTGCCAGCAGTGTACAGGGGAACAATCAGCCCCAGCATTTT
TRBV12-3/TRBV12-4	-	TRBJ2-2	-	CACLGANGELFF	TGTGCCTGCCTCGGAGCCAACGGGGAGCTGTTTTTT
TRBV7-2	few	TRBJ2-1	-	CASSTISSYNEQFF	TGTGCCAGCAGTACTATTAGCTCCTACAATGAGCAGTTCTTC
TRBV7-2	-	TRBJ1-5	-	CASSLAANNQPQHF	TGTGCCAGCAGCTTAGCGGCAAACAATCAGCCCCAGCATTTT
TRBV3-1	few	TRBJ1-2	-	CASSQDSRAFYGYTF	TGTGCCAGCAGCCAAGATAGTAGGGCCTTCTATGGCTACACCTTC
TRBV28	few	TRBJ1-1	-	CASSLTGLRTEAFF	TGTGCCAGCAGTTTGACAGGATTAAGGACTGAAGCTTTCTTT
TRBV5-5	-	TRBJ1-1	-	CASSDRPTEAFF	TGTGCCAGCAGTGACAGGCCGACTGAAGCTTTCTTT
TRBV20-1	-	TRBJ2-3	-	CSARVLGPPSTDTQYF	TGCAGTGCTAGAGTCTTAGGACCACCTAGCACAGATACGCAGTATTTT
TRBV20-1	-	TRBJ1-5	-	CSARKGYSNQPQHF	TGCAGTGCTAGGAAGGGGTATAGCAATCAGCCCCAGCATTTT
TRBV13	-	TRBJ1-4	-	CASTRGRINEKLFF	TGTGCCAGCACCAGGGGACGCATTAATGAAAAACTGTTTTTT
TRBV10-3	many	TRBJ2-1	TRBD2	CAITPGLAGPSGNEQFF	TGTGCCATCACTCCTGGACTAGCGGGTCCTTCTGGTAATGAGCAGTTCTTC
TRBV5-5	-	TRBJ2-1	-	CASNPGGTPNEQFF	TGTGCCAGCAACCCAGGGGGGACCCCCAATGAGCAGTTCTTC
TRBV6-6	-	TRBJ2-5	-	CASSPFVDPGTQYF	TGTGCCAGCAGCCCCTTCGTGGACCCGGGGACCCAGTACTTC
TRBV20-1	-	TRBJ2-1	TRBD2	CSARPWEGTHYNEQFF	TGCAGTGCTAGACCCTGGGAGGGAACCCACTACAATGAGCAGTTCTTC
TRBV5-1	-	TRBJ2-5	TRBD2	CASSWLAGGDEQYF	TGCGCCAGCAGTTGGCTAGCGGGAGGCGATGAGCAGTACTTC
TRBV5-1	-	TRBJ2-5	-	CASSSPWEQYF	TGCGCCAGCAGCTCCCCTTGGGAGCAGTACTTC
TRBV14	-	TRBJ2-1	TRBD1	CASSQKGTGFSYNEQFF	TGTGCCAGCAGCCAAAAAGGGACAGGGTTCTCCTACAATGAGCAGTTCTTC
TRBV5-1	few	TRBJ1-1	-	CASSLRGGAHEAFF	TGCGCCAGCAGCTTGCGGGGGGGCGCCCACGAAGCTTTCTTT
TRBV10-3	few	TRBJ2-5	-	CAISSGLGDGQTQYF	TGTGCCATCAGTTCGGGACTCGGGGACGGACAGACCCAGTACTTC
TRBV18	-	TRBJ2-1	TRBD2	CASSPLQDSPSGSSYNEQFF	TGTGCCAGCTCACCACTTCAGGACAGCCCTAGCGGGAGCTCCTACAATGAGCAGTTCTTC
TRBV20-1	-	TRBJ2-4	TRBD2	CSARDSSGGALGIQYF	TGCAGTGCTAGAGATTCTAGCGGGGGGGCTCTTGGCATTCAGTACTTC
TRBV20-1	-	TRBJ2-7	TRBD2	CSARDPLAGDFNEQYF	TGCAGTGCTAGAGATCCCCTAGCGGGGGATTTCAATGAGCAGTACTTC
TRBV19	-	TRBJ2-2	-	CASKARNTGELFF	TGTGCCAGTAAAGCGCGAAACACCGGGGAGCTGTTTTTT
TRBV6-6	few	TRBJ1-2	TRBD1	CASSPNMGQDYGYTF	TGTGCCAGCAGTCCGAATATGGGACAGGACTATGGCTACACCTTC
TRBV15	-	TRBJ2-3	TRBD2	CATSREGLAEDTQYF	TGTGCCACCAGCAGAGAGGGACTAGCGGAAGATACGCAGTATTTT